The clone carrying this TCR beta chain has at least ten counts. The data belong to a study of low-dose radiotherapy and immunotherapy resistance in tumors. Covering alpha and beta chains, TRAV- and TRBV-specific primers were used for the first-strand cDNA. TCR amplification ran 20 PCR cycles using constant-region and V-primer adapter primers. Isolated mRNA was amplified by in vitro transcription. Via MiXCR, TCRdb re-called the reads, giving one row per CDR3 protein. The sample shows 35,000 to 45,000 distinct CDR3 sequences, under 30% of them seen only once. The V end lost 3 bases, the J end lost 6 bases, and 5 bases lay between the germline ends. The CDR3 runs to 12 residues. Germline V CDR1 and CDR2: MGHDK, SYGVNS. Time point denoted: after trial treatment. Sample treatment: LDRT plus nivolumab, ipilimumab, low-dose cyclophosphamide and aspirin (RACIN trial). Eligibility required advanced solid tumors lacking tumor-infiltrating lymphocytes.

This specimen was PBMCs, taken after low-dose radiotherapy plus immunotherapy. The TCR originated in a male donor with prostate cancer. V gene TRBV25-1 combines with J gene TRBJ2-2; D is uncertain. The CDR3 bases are TGTGCCAGCAGTGAGGGGTCCGGGGAGCTGTTTTTT. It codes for CASSEGSGELFF.